This T cell receptor beta chain came from a study of blood T cells in healthy people across ages. Findings of the study overall: Relative to aged donors, long-lived donors carried more naive CD4+ cells and displayed higher diversity.

Germline values: CDR1 ENHRY, CDR2 SYGVKD. The CDR3 has 13 amino acids. V lost 5 bases and J 3 bases, leaving 8 bases between the germline ends. Regarding this clonotype: Its antigen is as yet unknown.

The authors ran a second PCR of roughly 6 to 11 cycles using a sample-barcoded 5' primer and a J-beta primer mix. TCRdb independently ran MiXCR on the 5' RACE reads; one entry per CDR3 protein. The sample includes more than 1.4 million distinct CDR3 sequences, roughly 45% of them seen just once. The rearrangement joins TRBV10-3 to TRBJ2-1; weak D call: TRBD2 (5 bases). The clonotype comes from a woman younger than 35 in good health. Sample: blood. CDR3 in amino acids: CAISSGLYNEQFF. In nucleotides, the CDR3 is TGTGCCATCAGTAGTGGACTCTACAATGAGCAGTTCTTC.